Here is one TCR beta chain with its context. This specimen belongs to a study of early T cells in non-severe SARS-CoV-2 infection. TCRdb reanalysed the 5' RACE reads using MiXCR and keeps one entry per CDR3 protein. Found here are some 96,000 distinct CDR3 sequences, approximately 15% of them singletons; the top ten hold around 5.4%. Germline values: CDR1 SEHNR, CDR2 FQNEAQ (reference sequence). The CDR3 contains 15 residues. V gave up 3 bases and J gave up 7 bases; unmatched junction bases: 5. The receptor comes from an adult who was a healthcare worker with PCR-confirmed SARS-CoV-2 infection or an uninfected control (not recorded which). Material for sequencing was whole blood. The rearrangement joins TRBV7-9 to TRBJ1-6, with 8 bases that match TRBD1. The CDR3 nucleotides read TGTGCCAGCAGCTTGCCAGGGGGCAAGAATTCACCCCTCCACTTT. Protein: CASSLPGGKNSPLHF.